This TCR beta chain was retrieved from a study of glioma-infiltrating T cells. Only one count was recorded for this clonotype. Amplification of TCR alpha and beta CDR3 regions from RNA used iRepertoire nested multiplex PCR. MiXCR, run by TCRdb on the multiplex PCR reads, gives a single entry per CDR3 protein. Counted here are about 140,000 distinct CDR3 sequences, 39% occurring once; the ten biggest clones make up more than 15%. This sequence was found in a human donor with low-grade glioma or glioblastoma, undergoing nonglioma brain surgery, or in good health (not recorded which). Sequenced: glioma tissue, nonneoplastic brain tissue, or PBMCs (not recorded which).

The CDR3 region has the DNA TGTGCCAGCAGCTTAGGGGGCGGGAAGAACACCGGGGAGCTGTTTTTT. Protein product: CASSLGGGKNTGELFF. The chain has TRBV7-2 and TRBJ2-2, with D tentatively TRBD2 (6 bases). CDR3 length: 16 residues. Germline V lookup: CDR1 SGHTA, CDR2 FQGNSA. Trimming left V 1 base short and J 1 base short, with 10 bases between.